A single sample gave rise to the 28 T cell receptor beta chains below, sequenced in a study of cytomegalovirus exposure and HLA in healthy donors. The PCR contained 60 Vbeta and 13 Jbeta primers. Measured with immunoSEQ multiplex PCR; TCRdb has only the in-frame clones, and not every one. Here the sample spans about 150,000 clones, approximately 91% being singletons. Sample: PBMCs. The receptors here all came from a middle-aged woman in good health and CMV-seronegative.

The genes are TRBV6-6 and TRBJ2-1, with 9 bases lining up with TRBD2. The germline V gene has CDR1 MNHNY and CDR2 SVGAGI (reference sequence). The CDR3 has 16 amino acids. The V and J ends lost 0 bases and 4 bases, in that order; junction bases with no gene match: 4. CDR3 nucleotide sequence: TGTGCCAGCAGTTACTCCCCTAGCGGGGTTTACAATGAGCAGTTCTTC. It codes for CASSYSPSGVYNEQFF.

This clone was observed a single time. The sample holds other DNA sequences that translate to the same CDR3. The gene calls are TRBV7-9 and TRBJ2-7; the D is unclear. V was cut by 6 bases and J by 2 bases, with 5 bases left in between. Germline CDR1 is SEHNR and CDR2 is FQNEAQ (reference sequence). The CDR3 contains 11 residues. CDR3 DNA: TGTGCCAGCAGTGGAGCCTACGAGCAGTACTTC. This translates into CASSGAYEQYF.

V is TRBV6-5 and J is TRBJ2-7; D is undetermined. Trimming took off 2 bases at V and 2 bases at J, with 7 bases between the two ends. The CDR3 sequence is 13 residues long. CDR1 is MNHEY, CDR2 SVGAGI, per germline. CDR3 nucleotide sequence: TGTGCCAGCAGTTACAACAGAACCTACGAGCAGTACTTC. This sequence encodes CASSYNRTYEQYF.

This clone was found once. J is TRBJ1-4 and V is TRBV30; 7 bases align to TRBD1. J was trimmed by 7 bases and V by 0 bases; bases with no gene match: 8. Germline V gene lookup returns CDR1 GTSNPN and CDR2 SVGIG (reference sequence). The CDR3 has 15 amino acids. CDR3 residues: CAWSVLGTVGEKLFF. CDR3 coding DNA: TGTGCCTGGAGTGTACTCGGGACAGTTGGTGAAAAACTGTTTTTT. The whole variable domain, filled in from reference TRBV30 and TRBJ1-4, reads SQTIHQWPATLVQPVGSPLSLECTVEGTSNPNLYWYRQAAGRGLQLLFYSVGIGQISSEVPQNLSASRPQDRQFILSSKKLLLSDSGFYLCAWSVLGTVGEKLFFGSGTQLSVL.

The gene calls are TRBV6-6 and TRBJ1-3; no clear D gene. Trimming removed 0 bases from V and 1 base from J, with 4 bases in between. The germline V gene encodes CDR1 MNHNY and CDR2 SVGAGI (reference sequence). The CDR3 spans 14 residues. The CDR3 sequence: CASSYSRSGNTIYF. The CDR3, as DNA: TGTGCCAGCAGTTACTCGAGGTCTGGAAACACCATATATTTT.

Turning to this clone: Relative to the germline gene, one junction end is altered; a read error may explain this. The J gene is TRBJ2-1, the V gene TRBV19; TRBD2 agrees at 7 bases. CDR1 is LNHDA and CDR2 is SQIVND in the germline V gene (reference sequence). The CDR3 runs 15 residues. Here the CDR3 DNA reads TGTGCCAGTAATATAGAGGGACGGGAGGTGGATGAGCAGTTCTTC. Its protein is CASNIEGREVDEQFF.

The rearrangement uses TRBV2 and TRBJ2-7, with D possibly being TRBD2 (6 bases). Trimming took 7 bases from V and 1 from J, leaving 14 bases between them. Germline V CDR1 and CDR2: SNHLY, FYNNEI. This CDR3 region has 14 residues. The chain's CDR3 is CASTAGRGSYEQYF. CDR3 bases: TGTGCCAGCACCGCCGGGCGGGGATCCTACGAGCAGTACTTC.

The J gene is TRBJ2-1, the V gene TRBV5-1; tentative D call: TRBD2 (6 bases). V was clipped by 2 bases and J by 0 bases, with 9 bases between them. Germline V gene lookup returns CDR1 SGHRS and CDR2 YFSETQ. The CDR3 length is 15 residues. The CDR3 nucleotides read TGCGCCAGCAGCTTAAACGGGGGCTCCTACAATGAGCAGTTCTTC. It translates to CASSLNGGSYNEQFF.

The rearrangement joins TRBV9 to TRBJ2-5; D gene unclear. Germline V gives CDR1 SGDLS, CDR2 YYNGEE. This CDR3 region has 14 residues. V was trimmed by 0 bases and J by 5 bases, leaving 11 bases between them. CDR3: CASSVGLSPETQYF. The CDR3 nucleotides read TGTGCCAGCAGCGTAGGGCTCTCCCCGGAGACCCAGTACTTC.

V and J are TRBV7-2 and TRBJ2-1; 10 positions agree with TRBD2. V dropped 1 base and J dropped 12; count of bases not matched to a gene: 9. The germline V gene encodes CDR1 SGHTA and CDR2 FQGNSA. CDR3 size: 15 residues. This CDR3 is CASSLEGLARGGQFF. CDR3 sequence (DNA): TGTGCCAGCAGCTTAGAGGGACTAGCGCGGGGTGGGCAGTTCTTC.

V is TRBV7-6 and J is TRBJ1-2; D gene ambiguous. V was clipped by 1 base and J by 8 bases, with 20 bases between them. Germline CDR1 reads SGHVS; CDR2 reads FNYEAQ. This CDR3 is 16 amino acids long. The CDR3 DNA reads as TGTGCCAGCAGCTTAGAGAGCAGAATGGGCCTTGAAGGCTACACCTTC. Its translation is CASSLESRMGLEGYTF.

The J gene is TRBJ2-1, the V gene TRBV13; perhaps TRBD2 as D (7 bases). This CDR3 comprises 16 residues. Looked up from germline, CDR1 is PRHDT and CDR2 is FYEKMQ (reference sequence). Between the trimmed V and J ends, which lost 0 bases and 6 bases, there was a span of 15 bases. This chain's CDR3 is CASSLGRGGGLNEQFF. The CDR3 nucleotides are TGTGCCAGCAGCTTAGGGAGAGGCGGGGGCCTCAATGAGCAGTTCTTC.

This chain joins TRBV5-1 and TRBJ2-3; 7 positions match TRBD1. V shed 5 bases and J 2 bases; nucleotides not matched to a gene: 5. Germline assignment: CDR1 SGHRS and CDR2 YFSETQ. CDR3 size: 14 residues. The CDR3 loop is CASRSGQTTDTQYF. For the CDR3, the DNA is TGCGCCAGCAGATCGGGACAGACCACAGATACGCAGTATTTT.

This clone was observed a single time. The chain joins TRBV5-1 to TRBJ2-1, with 10 positions matching TRBD2. CDR1 and CDR2 from the germline V gene are SGHRS and YFSETQ. This CDR3 has 16 residues. V lost 3 bases and J lost 7; bases outside the gene matches: 10. CDR3 sequence: CASSYGPSGRVNEQFF. DNA of the CDR3: TGCGCCAGCAGCTATGGACCTAGCGGGAGAGTTAATGAGCAGTTCTTC.

This CDR3 is CASSPLHRGTAYNEQFF. In DNA form, the CDR3 reads TGTGCCAGCAGTCCCCTACACAGGGGTACTGCCTACAATGAGCAGTTCTTC. The J gene is TRBJ2-1, the V gene TRBV6-7, with 7 bases fitting TRBD1. TRBV6-7 belongs to the ORF category, with a function that is uncertain. J lost 2 bases, V lost 5 bases, and 12 bases had no gene match. This CDR3 spans 17 amino acids.

V and J are TRBV6-5 and TRBJ2-7; tentatively, D is TRBD2 (6 bases). The CDR3 runs 12 residues. V lost 5 bases and J lost 6, with 11 bases in between. Germline values: CDR1 MNHEY, CDR2 SVGAGI. CDR3 in amino acids: CASSESRGEQYF. The CDR3 nucleotides are TGTGCCAGCAGTGAATCGCGGGGCGAGCAGTACTTC.

The chain links TRBV5-4 to TRBJ2-1; 9 bases fit TRBD1. Germline V gives CDR1 SGHNT, CDR2 YYREEE (reference sequence). V was clipped by 3 bases and J by 9 bases; unmatched bases: 7. The CDR3 extends over 14 amino acids. CDR3 protein: CASSWPQGAGEQFF. The CDR3 bases are TGTGCCAGCAGCTGGCCACAGGGGGCGGGTGAGCAGTTCTTC. Complete variable domain (other parts from reference TRBV5-4 and TRBJ2-1): ETGVTQSPTHLIKTRGQQVTLRCSSQSGHNTVSWYQQALGQGPQFIFQYYREEENGRGNFPPRFSGLQFPNYSSELNVNALELDDSALYLCASSWPQGAGEQFFGPGTRLTVL.

Comment on this clone: One end of the junction varies from germline; a read error may be responsible. The rearrangement links TRBV7-9 to TRBJ1-2; TRBD1 matches 7 bases. This CDR3 is 16 amino acids long. Per the germline V gene, CDR1 is SEHNR and CDR2 is FQNEAQ (reference sequence). The CDR3 spells CSSSPTTGRKLGGYTF. In DNA, the CDR3 is TGTTCCAGCAGCCCCACGACAGGGAGGAAGTTGGGGGGCTACACCTTC.

This chain links TRBV4-1 with TRBJ2-7; 8 nucleotides match TRBD1. V shed 2 bases and J 3 bases; nucleotides not matched to a gene: 6. This CDR3 spans 15 amino acids. Germline-derived CDR1 and CDR2 are MGHRA and YSYEKL. The CDR3 reads CASSQITGGSYEQYF. CDR3 DNA: TGCGCCAGCAGCCAAATAACAGGGGGGAGCTACGAGCAGTACTTC.

The V call is TRBV5-4, the J call TRBJ2-3; D remains unclear. The ends were cut back, 7 bases at V and 10 bases at J, with 19 bases in the middle. This CDR3 is built from 13 residues. Germline V gives CDR1 SGHNT, CDR2 YYREEE (reference sequence). The CDR3 is CASSSSGRSSQYF. CDR3 nucleotide sequence: TGTGCCAGCTCCTCATCTGGTCGGTCGTCGCAGTATTTT.

V and J are TRBV18 and TRBJ1-1; D unresolved. The CDR3 extends over 13 amino acids. Per germline, CDR1 KGHSH and CDR2 LQKENI. Deletions cut 3 bases from V and 1 base from J, with 6 bases between. CDR3 in DNA: TGTGCCAGCTCACCTTCACAGAACACTGAAGCTTTCTTT. Protein sequence: CASSPSQNTEAFF. The complete variable domain, with remaining parts taken from reference TRBV18 and TRBJ1-1, reads NAGVMQNPRHLVRRRGQEARLRCSPMKGHSHVYWYRQLPEEGLKFMVYLQKENIIDESGMPKERFSAEFPKEGPSILRIQQVVRGDSAAYFCASSPSQNTEAFFGQGTRLTVV.

The DNA for the CDR3 is TGTGCCAGCAGTTTGGGCCGCCTCCTCAGCACAGATACGCAGTATTTT. Residues: CASSLGRLLSTDTQYF. The chain has TRBV27 and TRBJ2-3; unclear D gene. The CDR3 has 16 residues. Germline assignment: CDR1 MNHEY and CDR2 SMNVEV (reference sequence). V was cut by 3 bases and J by 0 bases, with 13 bases left in between.

The CDR3 DNA is TGTGCCAGCAGTCAGCGGGGCGTCCCTGATGAGCAGTTCTTC. Encoded protein: CASSQRGVPDEQFF. V is TRBV6-1 and J is TRBJ2-1; 7 positions match TRBD2. Germline assignment: CDR1 MNHNS and CDR2 SASEGT. Trimming cost V 5 bases and J 8 bases; bases outside gene matches: 9. CDR3 length: 14 amino acids.

The chain uses TRBV7-8 and TRBJ2-7; maybe TRBD2 (6 bases). This CDR3 has 13 residues. Germline CDR1 is SGHVS and CDR2 is FQNEAQ. Trimming took off 5 bases at V and 6 bases at J, with 14 bases between the two ends. CDR3 nucleotides: TGTGCCAGCAGCGGGCGGGGACGACGCGAGCAGTACTTC. Amino acid sequence: CASSGRGRREQYF.

The V gene is TRBV30, the J gene TRBJ1-1, with D maybe TRBD1 (6 bases). The germline V gene has CDR1 GTSNPN and CDR2 SVGIG (reference sequence). The CDR3 contains 13 residues. Trimming removed 2 bases from V and 1 base from J, with 8 bases in between. CDR3 protein: CAWSYRANTEAFF. CDR3 in DNA: TGTGCCTGGAGTTACAGGGCGAACACTGAAGCTTTCTTT.

The V gene is TRBV18, the J gene TRBJ2-5; 8 bases fit TRBD2. The end of the DNA aligns better with TRBJ2-7, so the J call may be wrong. Looked up from germline, CDR1 is KGHSH and CDR2 is LQKENI. The CDR3 is 18 residues long. DNA for the CDR3: TGTGCCAGCTCGCGGGACACCCCTCTAGCGGGCAACTCCTACGAGCAGTACTTC. Its protein product is CASSRDTPLAGNSYEQYF.

The chain carries TRBV7-8 and TRBJ1-5; 9 bases match TRBD1. J gave up 5 bases and V 4 bases, and 9 bases lay outside the gene matches. Germline V gives CDR1 SGHVS, CDR2 FQNEAQ. This CDR3 spans 16 amino acids. The CDR3 loop reads CASSSRRDRDHQPQHF. In DNA, the CDR3 is TGTGCCAGCAGCTCCCGTCGGGACAGGGACCATCAGCCCCAGCATTTT.

The chain links TRBV11-3 to TRBJ2-2, with a possible D match to TRBD1 (5 bases). Germline CDR1 reads SGHNT; CDR2 reads YENEEA. This CDR3 spans 16 amino acids. V was clipped by 5 bases and J by 4 bases, with 17 bases between them. The CDR3 bases are TGTGCCAGCAGCCTTTTGATCGGACATCCCACCGGGGAGCTGTTTTTT. The encoded protein is CASSLLIGHPTGELFF.